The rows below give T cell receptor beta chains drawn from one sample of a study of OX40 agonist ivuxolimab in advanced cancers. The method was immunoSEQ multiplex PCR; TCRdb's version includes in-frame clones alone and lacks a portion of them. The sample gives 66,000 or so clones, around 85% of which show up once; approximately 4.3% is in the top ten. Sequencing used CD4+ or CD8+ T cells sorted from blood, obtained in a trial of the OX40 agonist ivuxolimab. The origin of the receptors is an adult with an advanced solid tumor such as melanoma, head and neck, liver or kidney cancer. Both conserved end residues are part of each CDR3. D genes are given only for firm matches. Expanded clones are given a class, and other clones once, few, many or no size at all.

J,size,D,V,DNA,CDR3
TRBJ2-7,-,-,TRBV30,TGTGCCTGGAAAGGCAGGGGACTCTACGAGCAGTACTTC,CAWKGRGLYEQYF
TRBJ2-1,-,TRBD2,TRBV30,TGTGCCTGGAGTGTACTAGCGGGAGGGCCGGGTGAGCAGTTCTTC,CAWSVLAGGPGEQFF
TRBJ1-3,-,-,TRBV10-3,TGTGCCATCAGTGATGGGGGCGCTTCTGGAAACACCATATATTTT,CAISDGGASGNTIYF
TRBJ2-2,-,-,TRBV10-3,TGTGCCATCAGTGGAGGGGGTTTGAACACCGGGGAGCTGTTTTTT,CAISGGGLNTGELFF
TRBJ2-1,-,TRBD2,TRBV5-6,TGTGCCAGCAGCTTTGGACTAGCGATAGACAATGAGCAGTTCTTC,CASSFGLAIDNEQFF
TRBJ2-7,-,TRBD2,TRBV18,TGTGCCAGCTCTCCCCTAGCGGGCGGGCCTAGCTCCTACGAGCAGTACTTC,CASSPLAGGPSSYEQYF
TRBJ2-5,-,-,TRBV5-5,TGTGCCAGCAGCTTACTAGCGACCCAGTACTTC,CASSLLATQYF
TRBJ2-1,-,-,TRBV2,TGTGCCAGCAGTGCTGGACAGTCCTACAATGAGCAGTTCTTC,CASSAGQSYNEQFF
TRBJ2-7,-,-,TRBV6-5,TGTGCCAGCAGTTACTCGAATGCAGGGTCCTACGAGCAGTACTTC,CASSYSNAGSYEQYF
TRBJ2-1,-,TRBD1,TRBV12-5,TGTGCTAGTGGTTTCGGGACAGGATCTGGCAATGAGCAGTTCTTC,CASGFGTGSGNEQFF
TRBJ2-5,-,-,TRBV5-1,TGCGCCAGCAGCTTGGCTAGGTTCGAGACCCAGTACTTC,CASSLARFETQYF
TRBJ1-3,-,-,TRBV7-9,TGTGCCAGCAGAAGGGGAGACTCGGTAAACACCATATATTTT,CASRRGDSVNTIYF
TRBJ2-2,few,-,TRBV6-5,TGTGCCAGCAGCCTCACCGGGACCGCTACCGGGGAGCTGTTTTTT,CASSLTGTATGELFF
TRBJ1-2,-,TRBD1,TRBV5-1,TGCGCCAGCAGTCCCGGGACAGGGAATGGCTACACCTTC,CASSPGTGNGYTF
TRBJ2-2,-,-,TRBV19,TGTGCCAGTAGGGGGCAGAAGCTTACCGGGGAGCTGTTTTTT,CASRGQKLTGELFF
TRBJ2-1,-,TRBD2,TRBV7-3,TGTGCCAGCAGCCGGACTAGCGGGAGTGGGCAGTTCTTC,CASSRTSGSGQFF
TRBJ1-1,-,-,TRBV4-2,TGTGCCAGCAGCCCCTCAGAAATGAACACTGAAGCTTTCTTT,CASSPSEMNTEAFF
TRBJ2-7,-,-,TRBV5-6,TGTGCCAGCAGCTTGGCCCACATCTACGAGCAGTACTTC,CASSLAHIYEQYF
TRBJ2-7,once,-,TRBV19,TGTGCCAGTAGTATAGATGGCCGGGACCGGACGTCCTACGAGCAGTACTTC,CASSIDGRDRTSYEQYF